The clone carrying this T cell receptor (beta chain) was found a few times. Deletions cut 3 bases from V and 2 bases from J, with 12 bases between. This CDR3 has 15 residues. From germline, CDR1 is SEHNR and CDR2 FQNEAQ (reference sequence). This specimen comes from a study of T-cell reconstitution after alpha-beta-depleted transplantation in children. Unique molecular identifiers tagged the TCRbeta library. TCRdb fed the PCR reads into MiXCR, producing one record per CDR3 protein. Of 300,000 to 400,000 distinct CDR3 sequences detected, 15% to 20% appear once; the ten largest clones hold 35% to 50%. The sequencing used PBMCs, mostly from graft donor cells, collected 360 days after TCRalphabeta/CD19-depleted stem cell transplant. This TCR came from a male patient aged 2 to 10 who had a stem cell transplant for acute lymphoblastic leukemia, so the T cells may come from the graft donor. This chain uses TRBV7-9 with TRBJ2-3; D is uncertain. Here the CDR3 reads CASSLRDHATDTQYF. In DNA form, the CDR3 reads TGTGCCAGCAGCTTGAGAGACCATGCCACAGATACGCAGTATTTT.